This is a list of T cell receptor beta chains from one sample in a study of cytomegalovirus exposure and HLA in healthy donors. Some clones are missing from TCRdb's copy, which holds only in-frame ones; the method was immunoSEQ multiplex PCR. This sample has about 250,000 clones, with about 90% found just once. Specimen: PBMCs. These receptors came from a man between 18 and 29 years old in good health and CMV-seropositive. The CDR3 runs from the conserved cysteine through the conserved F or W. Fields, in order: D gene, J gene, clone size, V gene, CDR3 DNA, CDR3 protein. A D gene is named only where the DNA matches it firmly. Only some rows state a clone size, as once, few, many or a class for expanded clones.

D gene: .; J gene: TRBJ1-2; clone size: .; V gene: TRBV2; CDR3 DNA: TGTGCCAGCAGTGAATCGGGACGCTATGGCTACACCTTC; CDR3 protein: CASSESGRYGYTF
D gene: .; J gene: TRBJ1-1; clone size: once; V gene: TRBV5-4; CDR3 DNA: TGTGCCAGCAGCACCTGGACAGAGAACACTGAAGCTTTCTTT; CDR3 protein: CASSTWTENTEAFF
D gene: .; J gene: TRBJ2-1; clone size: .; V gene: TRBV10-3; CDR3 DNA: TGTGCCATTAGCCGCGGCCGGGGTGAGCAGTTCTTC; CDR3 protein: CAISRGRGEQFF
D gene: .; J gene: TRBJ2-7; clone size: .; V gene: TRBV28; CDR3 DNA: TGTGCCAGCAGTTTATTTAGTTACTACGAGCAGTACTTC; CDR3 protein: CASSLFSYYEQYF
D gene: .; J gene: TRBJ1-1; clone size: .; V gene: TRBV6-1; CDR3 DNA: TGTGCCAGCAGTGTTTCCGGCTGGAACACTGAAGCTTTCTTT; CDR3 protein: CASSVSGWNTEAFF
D gene: TRBD2; J gene: TRBJ2-3; clone size: .; V gene: TRBV6-6; CDR3 DNA: TGTGCCAGCAGGGATAGCGGGAGCACAGATACGCAGTATTTT; CDR3 protein: CASRDSGSTDTQYF
D gene: .; J gene: TRBJ2-7; clone size: .; V gene: TRBV6-1; CDR3 DNA: TGTGCCAGCAGTGAAGAGTTTGGGTACGAGCAGTACTTC; CDR3 protein: CASSEEFGYEQYF
D gene: .; J gene: TRBJ1-2; clone size: .; V gene: TRBV2; CDR3 DNA: TGTGCCAGCAATCCGGACATTTTAAACTATGGCTACACCTTC; CDR3 protein: CASNPDILNYGYTF
D gene: .; J gene: TRBJ1-2; clone size: .; V gene: TRBV27; CDR3 DNA: TGTGCCAGCAGTTTATACTGGGGAGCTAACTATGGCTACACCTTC; CDR3 protein: CASSLYWGANYGYTF
D gene: .; J gene: TRBJ1-3; clone size: .; V gene: TRBV5-1; CDR3 DNA: TGCGCCAGCAGCCGGCCCGAGGGGCACCCGGCTGGAAACACCATATATTTT; CDR3 protein: CASSRPEGHPAGNTIYF
D gene: .; J gene: TRBJ2-5; clone size: .; V gene: TRBV2; CDR3 DNA: TGTGCCAGCAGTGAAGGGAGGGCAGCCAGTGGTGGGACCCAGTACTTC; CDR3 protein: CASSEGRAASGGTQYF
D gene: .; J gene: TRBJ2-1; clone size: once; V gene: TRBV6-5; CDR3 DNA: TGTGCCAGCAGATTTTCTCTGGGGGCCTACAATGAGCAGTTCTTC; CDR3 protein: CASRFSLGAYNEQFF
D gene: .; J gene: TRBJ2-6; clone size: .; V gene: TRBV11-2; CDR3 DNA: TGTGCCAGCAGCTCCGGGGGAAGCCCCCTCTCTGGGGCCAACGTCCTGACTTTC; CDR3 protein: CASSSGGSPLSGANVLTF
D gene: TRBD1; J gene: TRBJ1-4; clone size: .; V gene: TRBV27; CDR3 DNA: TGTGCCAGCAGTCCACAGGGGGCATTTGAAAAACTGTTTTTT; CDR3 protein: CASSPQGAFEKLFF
D gene: TRBD1; J gene: TRBJ2-7; clone size: .; V gene: TRBV7-9; CDR3 DNA: TGTGCCAGCAGCTTAGTTGGGGCAGGGGGCCTGTACGAGCAGTACTTC; CDR3 protein: CASSLVGAGGLYEQYF
D gene: .; J gene: TRBJ2-1; clone size: .; V gene: TRBV4-1; CDR3 DNA: TGCGCCAGCAGCCAAGAACCGGGTATGGGATACAATGAGCAGTTCTTC; CDR3 protein: CASSQEPGMGYNEQFF
D gene: .; J gene: TRBJ2-1; clone size: .; V gene: TRBV30; CDR3 DNA: TGTGCCTGGAGTGAGCGGAATCTATACAATGAGCAGTTCTTC; CDR3 protein: CAWSERNLYNEQFF
D gene: .; J gene: TRBJ1-5; clone size: .; V gene: TRBV6-1; CDR3 DNA: TGTGCCAGCAGTGAGCGGTGGGTTCAGGATGGCCAGCCCCAGCATTTT; CDR3 protein: CASSERWVQDGQPQHF
D gene: TRBD2; J gene: TRBJ2-2; clone size: .; V gene: TRBV10-3; CDR3 DNA: TGTGCCATCAGTCGAGGGACTAGCGACGGGGAGCTGTTTTTT; CDR3 protein: CAISRGTSDGELFF
D gene: TRBD2; J gene: TRBJ2-1; clone size: .; V gene: TRBV18; CDR3 DNA: TGTGCCAGCTCACAGACCGGGACTAGGCCCGATGAGCAGTTCTTC; CDR3 protein: CASSQTGTRPDEQFF
D gene: .; J gene: TRBJ1-2; clone size: .; V gene: TRBV4-2; CDR3 DNA: TGTGCCAGCAGCCAAGATGGGGGCCAACCGGATGGCTACACCTTC; CDR3 protein: CASSQDGGQPDGYTF
D gene: .; J gene: TRBJ2-3; clone size: .; V gene: TRBV9; CDR3 DNA: TGTGCCAGCAGTCGAGGGGTAGAGGATACGCAGTATTTT; CDR3 protein: CASSRGVEDTQYF
D gene: TRBD1; J gene: TRBJ1-4; clone size: .; V gene: TRBV5-1; CDR3 DNA: TGCGCCAGCAGCTCGGGACAGCCAAATGAAAAACTGTTTTTT; CDR3 protein: CASSSGQPNEKLFF
D gene: .; J gene: TRBJ1-5; clone size: .; V gene: TRBV6-5; CDR3 DNA: TGTGCCAGCAGTTACTCGTCTCGAGCAGGTCAGCCCCAGCATTTT; CDR3 protein: CASSYSSRAGQPQHF